This T cell receptor beta chain comes out of a study of response to subunit inactivated influenza vaccine. The study's findings and limits: Only a handful of new T cells, the authors suggested, are recruited with each seasonal influenza vaccination.

TCRdb analysed the RT-PCR reads with MiXCR anew, one entry per CDR3 protein. Here the sample spans about 540,000 distinct CDR3 sequences, approximately 14% being singletons. Points on this clonotype: The antigen remains unidentified.

Germline CDR1 is WSHSY and CDR2 is SAAADI. V shed 4 bases and J 8 bases; nucleotides not matched to a gene: 10. The CDR3 covers 15 residues. The sequence came from a man over 45 who received an inactivated influenza vaccine. This specimen consisted of PBMCs from blood, obtained less than 13 days after vaccination. The chain combines TRBV10-2 with TRBJ2-3; TRBD2 aligns across 9 bases. The CDR3 protein is CASSGSTGGGVTQYF. CDR3 sequence (DNA): TGCGCCAGCAGTGGGTCGACGGGCGGGGGGGTTACGCAGTATTTT.